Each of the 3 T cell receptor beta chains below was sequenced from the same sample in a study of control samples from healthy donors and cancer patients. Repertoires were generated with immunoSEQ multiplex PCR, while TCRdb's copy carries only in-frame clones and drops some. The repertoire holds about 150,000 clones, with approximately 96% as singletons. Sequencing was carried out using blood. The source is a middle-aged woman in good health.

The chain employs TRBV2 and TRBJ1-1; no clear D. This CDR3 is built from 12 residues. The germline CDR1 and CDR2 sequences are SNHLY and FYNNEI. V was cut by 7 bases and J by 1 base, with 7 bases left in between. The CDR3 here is CASILENTEAFF. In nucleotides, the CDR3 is TGTGCCAGCATTCTAGAGAACACTGAAGCTTTCTTT.

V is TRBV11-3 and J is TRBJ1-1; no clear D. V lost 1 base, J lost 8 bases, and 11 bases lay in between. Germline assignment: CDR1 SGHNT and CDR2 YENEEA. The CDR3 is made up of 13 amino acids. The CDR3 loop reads CASSLGSANEAFF. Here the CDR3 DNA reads TGTGCCAGCAGCTTAGGTAGTGCTAACGAAGCTTTCTTT.

The CDR3 loop is CASSYRVGTNEKLFF. In nucleotides, the CDR3 is TGTGCCAGCAGTTACCGGGTCGGGACTAATGAAAAACTGTTTTTT. The chain links TRBV27 to TRBJ1-4; no firm D call. CDR3 length equals 15 residues. V was shortened by 4 bases and J by 2 bases, with 11 bases between the two germline ends. Looked up from germline, CDR1 is MNHEY and CDR2 is SMNVEV (reference sequence).